This T cell receptor (beta chain) was captured by sequencing in a study of OX40 agonist ivuxolimab in advanced cancers. Study conclusions and caveats: Averaging showed that CD8+ T cells had more expanded clones than CD4+ did.

Measured with immunoSEQ multiplex PCR; TCRdb has only the in-frame clones, and not every one. Here the sample spans around 130,000 clones, around 93% being singletons. Concerning this clone itself: The antigen remains undetermined.

Trimming cost V 4 bases and J 0 bases, with 10 bases left between them. The germline V gene has CDR1 SGDLS and CDR2 YYNGEE. The CDR3 is made up of 14 amino acids. The chain combines TRBV9 with TRBJ1-1; D uncertain. The sequenced sample was CD4+ or CD8+ T cells sorted from blood, obtained in a trial of the OX40 agonist ivuxolimab. The receptor was isolated from an adult with an advanced solid tumor such as melanoma, head and neck, liver or kidney cancer. The CDR3: CASSQLQLNTEAFF. The CDR3 DNA reads as TGTGCCAGCAGCCAACTCCAGCTGAACACTGAAGCTTTCTTT.